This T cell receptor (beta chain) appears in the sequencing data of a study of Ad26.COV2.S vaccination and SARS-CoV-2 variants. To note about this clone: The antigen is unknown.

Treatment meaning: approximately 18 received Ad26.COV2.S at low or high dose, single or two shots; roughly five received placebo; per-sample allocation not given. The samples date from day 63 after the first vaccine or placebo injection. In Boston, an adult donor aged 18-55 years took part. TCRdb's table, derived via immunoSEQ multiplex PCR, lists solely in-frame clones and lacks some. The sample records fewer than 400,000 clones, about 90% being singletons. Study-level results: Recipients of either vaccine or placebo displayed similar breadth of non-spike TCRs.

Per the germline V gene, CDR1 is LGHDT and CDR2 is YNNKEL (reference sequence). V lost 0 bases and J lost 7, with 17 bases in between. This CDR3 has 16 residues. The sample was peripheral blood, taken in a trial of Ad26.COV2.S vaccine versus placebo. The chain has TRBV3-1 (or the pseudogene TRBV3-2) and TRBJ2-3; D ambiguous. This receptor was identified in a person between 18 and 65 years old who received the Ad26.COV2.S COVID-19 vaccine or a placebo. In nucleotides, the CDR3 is TGTGCCAGCAGCCAAGATCTGGTGTCTGGAATGAATACGCAGTATTTT. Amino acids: CASSQDLVSGMNTQYF.